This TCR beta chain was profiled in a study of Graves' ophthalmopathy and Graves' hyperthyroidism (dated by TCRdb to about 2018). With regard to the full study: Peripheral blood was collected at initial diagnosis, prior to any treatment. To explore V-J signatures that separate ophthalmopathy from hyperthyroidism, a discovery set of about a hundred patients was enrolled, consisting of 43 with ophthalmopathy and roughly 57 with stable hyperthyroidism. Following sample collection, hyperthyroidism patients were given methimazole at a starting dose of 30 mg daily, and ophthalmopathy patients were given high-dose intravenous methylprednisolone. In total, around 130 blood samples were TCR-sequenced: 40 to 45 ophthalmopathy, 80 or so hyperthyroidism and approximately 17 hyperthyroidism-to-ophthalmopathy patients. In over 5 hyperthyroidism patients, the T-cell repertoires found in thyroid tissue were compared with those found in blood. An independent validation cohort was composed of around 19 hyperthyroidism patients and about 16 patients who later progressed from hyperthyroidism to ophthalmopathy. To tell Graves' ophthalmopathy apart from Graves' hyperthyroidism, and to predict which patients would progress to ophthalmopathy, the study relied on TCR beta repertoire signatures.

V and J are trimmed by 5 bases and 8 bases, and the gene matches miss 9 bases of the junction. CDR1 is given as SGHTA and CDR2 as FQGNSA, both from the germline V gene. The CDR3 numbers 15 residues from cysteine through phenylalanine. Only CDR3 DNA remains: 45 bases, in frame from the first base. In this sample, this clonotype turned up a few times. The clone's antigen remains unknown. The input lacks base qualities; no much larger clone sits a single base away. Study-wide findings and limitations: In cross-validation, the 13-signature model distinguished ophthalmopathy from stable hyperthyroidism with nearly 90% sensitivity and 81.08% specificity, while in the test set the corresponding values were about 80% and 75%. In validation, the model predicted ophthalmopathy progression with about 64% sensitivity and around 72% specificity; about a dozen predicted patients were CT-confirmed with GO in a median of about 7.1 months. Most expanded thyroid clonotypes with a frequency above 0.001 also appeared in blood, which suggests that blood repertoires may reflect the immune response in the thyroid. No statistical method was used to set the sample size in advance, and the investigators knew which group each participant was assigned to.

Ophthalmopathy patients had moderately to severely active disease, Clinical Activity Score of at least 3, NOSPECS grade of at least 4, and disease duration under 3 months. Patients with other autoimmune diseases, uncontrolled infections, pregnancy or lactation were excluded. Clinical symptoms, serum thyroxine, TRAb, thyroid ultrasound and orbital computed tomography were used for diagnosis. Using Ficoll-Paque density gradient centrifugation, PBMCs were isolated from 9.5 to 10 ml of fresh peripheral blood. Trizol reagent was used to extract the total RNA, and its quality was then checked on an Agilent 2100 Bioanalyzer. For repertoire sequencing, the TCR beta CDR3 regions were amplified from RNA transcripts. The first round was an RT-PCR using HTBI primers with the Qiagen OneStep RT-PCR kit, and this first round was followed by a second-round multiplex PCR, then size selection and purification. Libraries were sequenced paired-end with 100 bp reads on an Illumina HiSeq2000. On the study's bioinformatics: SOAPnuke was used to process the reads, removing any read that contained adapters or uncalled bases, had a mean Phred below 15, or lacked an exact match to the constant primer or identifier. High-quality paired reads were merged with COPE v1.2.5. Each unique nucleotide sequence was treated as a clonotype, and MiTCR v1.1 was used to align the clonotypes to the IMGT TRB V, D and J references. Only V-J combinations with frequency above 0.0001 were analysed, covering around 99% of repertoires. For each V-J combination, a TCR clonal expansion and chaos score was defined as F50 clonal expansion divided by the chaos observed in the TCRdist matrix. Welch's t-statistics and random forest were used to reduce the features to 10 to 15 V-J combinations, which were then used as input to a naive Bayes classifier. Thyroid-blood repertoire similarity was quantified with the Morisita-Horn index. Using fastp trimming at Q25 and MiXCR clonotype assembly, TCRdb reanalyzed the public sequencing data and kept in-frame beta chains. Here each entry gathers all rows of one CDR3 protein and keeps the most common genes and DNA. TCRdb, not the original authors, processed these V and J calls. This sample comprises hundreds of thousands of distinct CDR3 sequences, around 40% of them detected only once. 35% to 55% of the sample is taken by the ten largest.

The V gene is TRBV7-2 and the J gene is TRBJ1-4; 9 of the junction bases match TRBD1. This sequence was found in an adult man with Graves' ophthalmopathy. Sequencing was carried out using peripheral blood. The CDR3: CASSPETGGGEKLFF. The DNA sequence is TGTGCCAGCAGCCCCGAGACAGGGGGAGGGGAAAAACTGTTTTTT.